These T cell receptor beta chains were read from a single sample in a study of spatial heterogeneity in lung cancer. Each CDR3 protein is one row after TCRdb ran MiXCR on the 5' RACE reads. The table includes just under 95,000 distinct CDR3 sequences, 10% to 15% detected once. The sequences come from PBMCs, collected at surgery. The receptor set was obtained from a male donor with early-stage non-small cell lung cancer. CDR3s include the opening cysteine and the closing phenylalanine or tryptophan. The order of the fields is clone size, D gene, J gene, V gene, CDR3 length, CDR3 protein, CDR3 DNA. D genes are given only for firm matches. Where a row states a size, it is once, few, many or the class of an expanded clone; other rows omit it.

>NA|TRBD2|TRBJ2-1|TRBV3-1|18
CASSPKEAASGRGNEQFF
TGTGCCAGCAGTCCAAAGGAGGCGGCTAGCGGGAGGGGCAATGAGCAGTTCTTC
>many|TRBD1|TRBJ2-4|TRBV28|12
CASETGHNIQYF
TGTGCCAGTGAGACAGGGCACAACATTCAGTACTTC
>many|TRBD1|TRBJ1-5|TRBV3-1|15
CASSLGQGLNQPQHF
TGTGCCAGCAGCCTGGGACAGGGGCTCAATCAGCCCCAGCATTTT
>few|NA|TRBJ2-1|TRBV29-1|10
CSVTRNEQFF
TGCAGCGTTACTAGGAATGAGCAGTTCTTC
>NA|NA|TRBJ1-1|TRBV20-1|14
CSAPQGAVNTEAFF
TGCAGTGCTCCTCAAGGGGCGGTGAACACTGAAGCTTTCTTT
>NA|NA|TRBJ1-3|TRBV12-3/TRBV12-4|13
CASSYNSGNTIYF
TGTGCCAGCAGCTACAACTCTGGAAACACCATATATTTT
>NA|NA|TRBJ2-1|TRBV2|13
CASSPRDYNEQFF
TGTGCCTCCTCCCCCCGGGACTACAATGAGCAGTTCTTC
>NA|NA|TRBJ2-1|TRBV28|13
CASAGLVRNEQFF
TGTGCCAGCGCCGGCCTTGTTCGCAATGAGCAGTTCTTC
>NA|TRBD1|TRBJ1-3|TRBV3-1|18
CASSPWRGQGGSGNTIYF
TGTGCCAGCAGTCCTTGGAGGGGACAGGGCGGCTCTGGAAACACCATATATTTT
>NA|TRBD2|TRBJ2-1|TRBV7-3|15
CASSLSTSGYNEQSF
TGTGCCAGCAGCTTATCGACTAGCGGTTACAATGAGCAGTCCTTC
>NA|TRBD2|TRBJ2-2|TRBV23-1|16
CASSQVLAGGTGELFF
TGCGCCAGCAGTCAAGTTCTAGCGGGAGGAACCGGGGAGCTGTTTTTT
>NA|NA|TRBJ1-1|TRBV7-3|15
CASSLTGVVDTEAFF
TGTGCCAGCAGCTTAACAGGCGTTGTTGACACTGAAGCTTTCTTT
>many|NA|TRBJ1-5|TRBV28|14
CASSPLGSNQPQHF
TGTGCCAGCAGCCCTTTGGGGAGCAATCAGCCCCAGCATTTT
>NA|TRBD1|TRBJ1-5|TRBV28|14
CASRVDRVAQPQHF
TGTGCCAGCAGAGTGGACAGGGTAGCTCAGCCCCAGCATTTT
>NA|NA|TRBJ2-5|TRBV7-8|15
CASSRGSPRGETQYF
TGTGCCAGCAGCCGGGGGAGTCCCCGAGGGGAGACCCAGTACTTC
>few|NA|TRBJ1-3|TRBV7-2|16
CASSLGPSGNGNTIYF
TGTGCCAGCAGCTTAGGGCCTTCAGGGAATGGAAACACCATATATTTT